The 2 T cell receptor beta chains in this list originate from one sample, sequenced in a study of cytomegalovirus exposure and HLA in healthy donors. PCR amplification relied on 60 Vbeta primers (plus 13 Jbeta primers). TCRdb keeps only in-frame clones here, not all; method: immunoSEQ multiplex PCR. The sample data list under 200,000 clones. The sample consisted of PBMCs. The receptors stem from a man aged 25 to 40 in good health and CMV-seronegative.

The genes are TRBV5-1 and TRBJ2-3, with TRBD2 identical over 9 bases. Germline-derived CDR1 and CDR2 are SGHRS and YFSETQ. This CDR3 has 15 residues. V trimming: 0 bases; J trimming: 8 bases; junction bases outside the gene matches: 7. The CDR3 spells CASSLGNSGSRTQYF. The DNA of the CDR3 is TGCGCCAGCAGCTTGGGTAATAGCGGGAGTCGTACGCAGTATTTT.

This chain's CDR3 is CASSIEGSNYGYTF. CDR3 bases: TGTGCCAGTAGTATAGAGGGCAGCAACTATGGCTACACCTTC. V and J are TRBV19 and TRBJ1-2; D gene uncertain. This CDR3 region has 14 residues. V was cut by 0 bases and J by 2 bases, with 7 bases left in between. Germline V gives CDR1 LNHDA, CDR2 SQIVND (reference sequence).